This record looks at one T cell receptor beta chain sequence and its context. The data were obtained in a study of blood T cells in healthy people across ages. CDR3 length: 12 residues. Germline CDR1 DFQATT, CDR2 SNEGSKA (reference sequence). V was pared by 5 bases and J by 2 bases, with 9 bases between. Sample-barcoded 5' priming and a J-beta primer mix drove a second PCR of 7 to 11 cycles. In TCRdb, the 5' RACE reads were re-called with MiXCR into one record per CDR3 protein. Of around 800,000 distinct CDR3 sequences in the sample, about 53% were seen once. The clonotype comes from a man older than 75 in good health. This rearrangement joins TRBV20-1 to TRBJ2-5; no reliable D call. Material: blood. CDR3: CSAPWQQETQYF. CDR3 coding DNA: TGCAGTGCTCCTTGGCAGCAAGAGACCCAGTACTTC.